This TCR beta chain emerged from a study of T-cell reconstitution after alpha-beta-depleted transplantation in children. Preparation of the TCRbeta library used unique molecular identifiers. TCRdb ran MiXCR on the PCR reads and lists one entry per CDR3 protein. The sample yields under 300,000 distinct CDR3 sequences, approximately 9.8% seen once. With V trimmed by 1 base and J by 2 bases, 3 bases remained unmatched. Germline CDR1 reads MGHRA; CDR2 reads YSYEKL. This CDR3 is 15 amino acids long. This clonotype was sampled from a human donor who donated a stem cell graft to a child with SCID. Sequencing was performed on PBMCs from the stem cell graft donor, taken from the stem cell graft. The chain couples TRBV4-1 to TRBJ2-7; 9 bases map to TRBD1. CDR3 bases: TGCGCCAGCAGCCAAGGGGGGACAGGGACCTACGAGCAGTACTTC. Translated: CASSQGGTGTYEQYF.